This T cell receptor (beta chain) was captured by sequencing in a study of blood T cell repertoires in COVID-19. Overall study context: Sites in the United States, Italy and Spain provided acute and convalescent COVID-19 samples.

The ends were cut back, 2 bases at V and 4 bases at J, with 6 bases in the middle. CDR1 and CDR2 (germline): LGHDT, YNNKEL (reference sequence). The CDR3 has 13 amino acids. Using immunoSEQ multiplex PCR, the repertoire was profiled, and TCRdb retains in-frame clones only, with some absent. There are around 55,000 clones in the sample; approximately 85% occur only once, and roughly 13% lies in the top ten. This chain uses TRBV3-1 (or the pseudogene TRBV3-2) with TRBJ2-1, with D hard to call. This TCR was sampled from a human donor in a cohort sampled during active COVID-19. Sequencing input: peripheral blood. The CDR3 region has the DNA TGTGCCAGCAGCCAACACAGTTACAATGAGCAGTTCTTC. It codes for CASSQHSYNEQFF.